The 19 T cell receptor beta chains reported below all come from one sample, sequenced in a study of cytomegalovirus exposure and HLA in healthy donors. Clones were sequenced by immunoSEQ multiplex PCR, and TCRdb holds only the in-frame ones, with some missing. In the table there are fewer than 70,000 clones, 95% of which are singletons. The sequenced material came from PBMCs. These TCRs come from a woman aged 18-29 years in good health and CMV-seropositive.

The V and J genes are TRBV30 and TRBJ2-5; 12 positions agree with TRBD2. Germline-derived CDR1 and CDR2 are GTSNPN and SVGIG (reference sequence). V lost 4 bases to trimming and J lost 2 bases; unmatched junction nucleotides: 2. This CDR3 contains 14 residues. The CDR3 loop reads CAWTSGRVQETQYF. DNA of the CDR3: TGTGCCTGGACTAGCGGGAGGGTTCAAGAGACCCAGTACTTC.

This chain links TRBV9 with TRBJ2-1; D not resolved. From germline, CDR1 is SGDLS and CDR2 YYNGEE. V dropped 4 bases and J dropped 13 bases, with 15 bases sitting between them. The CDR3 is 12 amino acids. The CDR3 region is CASSPDLSHQFF. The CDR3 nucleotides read TGTGCCAGCAGCCCCGACTTGTCCCACCAGTTCTTC.

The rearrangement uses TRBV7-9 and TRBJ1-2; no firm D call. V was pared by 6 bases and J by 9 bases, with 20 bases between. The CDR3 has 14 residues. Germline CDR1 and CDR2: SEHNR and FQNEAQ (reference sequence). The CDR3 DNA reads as TGTGCCAGCAGGCCCGACACGTTAGGGAGGAGCTACACCTTC. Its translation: CASRPDTLGRSYTF.

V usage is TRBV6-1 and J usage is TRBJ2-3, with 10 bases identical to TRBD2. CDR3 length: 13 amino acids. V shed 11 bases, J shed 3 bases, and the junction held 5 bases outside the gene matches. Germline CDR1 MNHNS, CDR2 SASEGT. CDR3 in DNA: TGTGCCGGATGGACTAGCGGTACAGATACGCAGTATTTT. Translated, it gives CAGWTSGTDTQYF.

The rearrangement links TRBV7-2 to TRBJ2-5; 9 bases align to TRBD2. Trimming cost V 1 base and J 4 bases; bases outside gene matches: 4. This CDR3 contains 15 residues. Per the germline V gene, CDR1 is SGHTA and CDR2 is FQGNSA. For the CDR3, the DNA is TGTGCCAGCAGCTTAGGAAGCGGGGGGTCAGAGACCCAGTACTTC. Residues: CASSLGSGGSETQYF.

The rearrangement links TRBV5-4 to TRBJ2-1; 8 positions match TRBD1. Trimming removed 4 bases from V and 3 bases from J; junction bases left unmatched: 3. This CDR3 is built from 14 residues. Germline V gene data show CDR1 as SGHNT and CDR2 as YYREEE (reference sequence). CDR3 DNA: TGTGCCAGCAGCCGGGACAGGAGCTACAATGAGCAGTTCTTC. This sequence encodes CASSRDRSYNEQFF.

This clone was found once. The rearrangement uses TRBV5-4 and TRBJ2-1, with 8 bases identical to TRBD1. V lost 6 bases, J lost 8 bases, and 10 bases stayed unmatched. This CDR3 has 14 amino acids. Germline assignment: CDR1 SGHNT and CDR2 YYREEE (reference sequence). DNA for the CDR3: TGTGCCAGCACCCTAGGGGACAGGCCCGATGAGCAGTTCTTC. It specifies CASTLGDRPDEQFF.

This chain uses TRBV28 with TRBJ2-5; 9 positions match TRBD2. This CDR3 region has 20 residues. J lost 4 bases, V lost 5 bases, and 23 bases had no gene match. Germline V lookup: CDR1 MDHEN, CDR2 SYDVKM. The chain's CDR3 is CASSTQADSTAAGGRETQYF. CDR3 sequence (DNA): TGTGCCAGCAGTACTCAAGCTGACAGTACGGCAGCGGGAGGAAGAGAGACCCAGTACTTC.

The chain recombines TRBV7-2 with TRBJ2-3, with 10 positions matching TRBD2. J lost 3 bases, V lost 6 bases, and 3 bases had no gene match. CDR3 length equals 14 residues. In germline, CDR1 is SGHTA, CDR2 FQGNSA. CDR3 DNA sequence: TGTGCCAGCAGATTTAGCGGGAGGACAGATACGCAGTATTTT. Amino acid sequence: CASRFSGRTDTQYF.

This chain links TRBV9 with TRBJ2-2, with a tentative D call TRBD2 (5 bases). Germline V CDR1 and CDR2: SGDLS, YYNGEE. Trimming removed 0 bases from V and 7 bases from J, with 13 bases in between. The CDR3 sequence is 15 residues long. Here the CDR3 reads CASSVERGKIGELFF. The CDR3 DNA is TGTGCCAGCAGCGTAGAAAGAGGGAAGATCGGGGAGCTGTTTTTT.

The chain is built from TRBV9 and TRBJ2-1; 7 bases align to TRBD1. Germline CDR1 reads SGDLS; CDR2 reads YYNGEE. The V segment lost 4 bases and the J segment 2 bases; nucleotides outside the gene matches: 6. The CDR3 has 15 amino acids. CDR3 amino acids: CASSTWDSPYNEQFF. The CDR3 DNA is TGTGCCAGCAGCACCTGGGACAGCCCCTACAATGAGCAGTTCTTC.

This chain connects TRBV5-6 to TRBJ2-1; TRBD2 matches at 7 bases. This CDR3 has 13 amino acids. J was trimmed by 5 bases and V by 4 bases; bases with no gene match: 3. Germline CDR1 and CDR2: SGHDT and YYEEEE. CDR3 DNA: TGTGCCAGCAGCCGGGGAGGGGACAATGAGCAGTTCTTC. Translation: CASSRGGDNEQFF.

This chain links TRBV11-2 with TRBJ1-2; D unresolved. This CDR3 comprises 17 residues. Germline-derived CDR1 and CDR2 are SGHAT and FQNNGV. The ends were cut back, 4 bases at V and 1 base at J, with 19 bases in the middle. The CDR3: CASSSGAAQSINYGYTF. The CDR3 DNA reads TGTGCCAGCAGCTCCGGAGCAGCCCAGTCAATTAACTATGGCTACACCTTC.

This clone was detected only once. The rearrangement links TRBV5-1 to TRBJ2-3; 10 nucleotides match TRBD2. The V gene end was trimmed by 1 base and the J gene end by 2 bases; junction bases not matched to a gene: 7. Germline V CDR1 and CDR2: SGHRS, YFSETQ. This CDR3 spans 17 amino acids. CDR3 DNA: TGCGCCAGCAGCTTGAGGCTAGCGGGGGACGACACAGATACGCAGTATTTT. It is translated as CASSLRLAGDDTDTQYF.

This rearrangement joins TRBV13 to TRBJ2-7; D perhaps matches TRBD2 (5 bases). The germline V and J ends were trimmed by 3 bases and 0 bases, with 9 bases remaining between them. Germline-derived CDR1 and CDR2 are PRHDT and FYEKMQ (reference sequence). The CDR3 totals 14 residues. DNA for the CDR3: TGTGCCAGCAGCTTTGGGAGAAGCTCCTACGAGCAGTACTTC. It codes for CASSFGRSSYEQYF.

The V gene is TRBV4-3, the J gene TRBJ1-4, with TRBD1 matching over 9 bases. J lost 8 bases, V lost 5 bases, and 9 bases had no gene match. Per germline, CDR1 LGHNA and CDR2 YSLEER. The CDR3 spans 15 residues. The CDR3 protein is CASSKSTGGEEKLFF. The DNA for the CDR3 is TGCGCCAGCAGCAAATCAACAGGGGGCGAGGAAAAACTGTTTTTT.

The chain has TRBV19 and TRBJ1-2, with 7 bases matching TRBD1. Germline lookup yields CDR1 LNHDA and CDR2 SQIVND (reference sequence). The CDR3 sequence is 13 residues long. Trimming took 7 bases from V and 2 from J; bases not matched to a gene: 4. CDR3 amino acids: CASISTGNYGYTF. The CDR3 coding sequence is TGTGCCAGTATCTCGACAGGGAACTATGGCTACACCTTC. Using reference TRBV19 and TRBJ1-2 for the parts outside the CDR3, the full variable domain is DGGITQSPKYLFRKEGQNVTLSCEQNLNHDAMYWYRQDPGQGLRLIYYSQIVNDFQKGDIAEGYSVSREKKESFPLTVTSAQKNPTAFYLCASISTGNYGYTFGSGTRLTVV.

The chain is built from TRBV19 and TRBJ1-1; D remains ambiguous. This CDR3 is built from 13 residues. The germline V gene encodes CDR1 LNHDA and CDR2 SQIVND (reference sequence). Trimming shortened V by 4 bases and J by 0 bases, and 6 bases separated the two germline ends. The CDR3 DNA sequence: TGTGCCAGTAGTACGCAGATGAACACTGAAGCTTTCTTT. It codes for CASSTQMNTEAFF.

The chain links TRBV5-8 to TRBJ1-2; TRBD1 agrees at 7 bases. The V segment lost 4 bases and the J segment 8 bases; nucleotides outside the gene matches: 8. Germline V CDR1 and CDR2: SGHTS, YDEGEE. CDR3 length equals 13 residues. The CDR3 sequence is CASSAGTAEGYTF. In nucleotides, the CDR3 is TGTGCCAGCAGCGCCGGGACAGCCGAGGGCTACACCTTC.